These 21 T cell receptor beta chains were sequenced from one sample in a study of blood T cell repertoires in COVID-19. Sequenced by immunoSEQ multiplex PCR; TCRdb stores in-frame clones only, minus some. Of about 200,000 clones in the sample, 70% to 90% were seen once. Sequenced material: PBMCs or T cells enriched from blood (not recorded which). These receptor sequences come from a man aged 25 to 40 who had recovered from COVID-19.

V usage is TRBV6-5 and J usage is TRBJ2-3; no reliable D call. CDR1 is MNHEY, CDR2 SVGAGI, per germline. The CDR3 has 14 residues. The V gene lost 7 bases and the J gene lost 0 bases, with 11 bases spanning the gap. The CDR3 spells CASTVSRSTDTQYF. In DNA, the CDR3 is TGTGCCAGCACTGTCTCTAGAAGCACAGATACGCAGTATTTT.

The rearrangement joins TRBV5-1 to TRBJ2-3; TRBD1 matches at 9 bases. Trimming at V came to 0 bases and at J to 0 bases, leaving 2 bases not matched to a gene. The CDR3 consists of 16 residues. Germline CDR1 reads SGHRS; CDR2 reads YFSETQ. In DNA, the CDR3 is TGCGCCAGCAGCTTGGGGGACAGGGCTAGCACAGATACGCAGTATTTT. Translation: CASSLGDRASTDTQYF.

V gene TRBV18 combines with J gene TRBJ1-4; D unresolved. V was cut by 1 base and J by 2 bases, with 8 bases left in between. CDR3 length equals 15 residues. Germline V gene data show CDR1 as KGHSH and CDR2 as LQKENI. CDR3 in DNA: TGTGCCAGCTCACCACTCCCAGTGACTAATGAAAAACTGTTTTTT. Amino acids: CASSPLPVTNEKLFF.

This clone was picked up one time. This rearrangement joins TRBV27 to TRBJ2-3; D is unresolved. The CDR3 length is 13 residues. Trimming cost V 2 bases and J 6 bases, with 9 bases left between them. CDR1 is MNHEY and CDR2 is SMNVEV in the germline V gene (reference sequence). For the CDR3, the DNA is TGTGCCAGCAGTTTACGAGCCATGGATACGCAGTATTTT. Its translation: CASSLRAMDTQYF.

This chain links TRBV7-9 with TRBJ2-7, with no clear D. The CDR3 totals 19 residues. Germline V CDR1 and CDR2: SEHNR, FQNEAQ (reference sequence). V lost 1 base, J lost 2 bases, and 24 bases lay in between. The CDR3, as DNA: TGTGCCAGCAGCTTAGACTATATAGGAAGAAGGAGAGAAGCCTACGAGCAGTACTTC. It codes for CASSLDYIGRRREAYEQYF. Based on the CDR3 plus reference TRBV7-9 and TRBJ2-7, the full variable domain is DTGVSQNPRHKITKRGQNVTFRCDPISEHNRLYWYRQTLGQGPEFLTYFQNEAQLEKSRLLSDRFSAERPKGSFSTLEIQRTEQGDSAMYLCASSLDYIGRRREAYEQYFGPGTRLTVT.

The chain couples TRBV10-3 to TRBJ2-5, with TRBD1 identical over 10 bases. The germline gives CDR1 ENHRY, CDR2 SYGVKD. The V and J ends lost 10 bases and 5 bases, in that order; junction bases with no gene match: 10. This CDR3 has 14 residues. The CDR3 DNA follows: TGTGCCACCCGCCGGGACAGGGGCTGGGAGACCCAGTACTTC. It yields the protein CATRRDRGWETQYF.

The V and J genes are TRBV11-3 and TRBJ2-2; D uncertain. The CDR3 has 19 residues. The germline V gene encodes CDR1 SGHNT and CDR2 YENEEA. The V end lost 0 bases, the J end lost 0 bases, and 17 bases lay between the germline ends. The CDR3 spells CASSLDLSQDNANTGELFF. The CDR3 region has the DNA TGTGCCAGCAGCTTAGATCTAAGTCAAGATAACGCGAACACCGGGGAGCTGTTTTTT.

J is TRBJ2-5 and V is TRBV28; D may be TRBD1 (5 bases). The CDR3 contains 15 residues. Trimming cost V 0 bases and J 2 bases, with 10 bases left between them. Looked up from germline, CDR1 is MDHEN and CDR2 is SYDVKM. The CDR3 sequence: CASSLWSQGQETQYF. CDR3 bases: TGTGCCAGCAGTTTATGGTCTCAGGGTCAAGAGACCCAGTACTTC. The whole variable domain, remainder taken from reference TRBV28 and TRBJ2-5, is DVKVTQSSRYLVKRTGEKVFLECVQDMDHENMFWYRQDPGLGLRLIYFSYDVKMKEKGDIPEGYSVSREKKERFSLILESASTNQTSMYLCASSLWSQGQETQYFGPGTRLLVL.

The chain employs TRBV18 and TRBJ1-6; D gene uncertain. CDR3 length: 15 amino acids. Germline CDR1 and CDR2: KGHSH and LQKENI. V lost 3 bases, J lost 10 bases, and 16 bases lay in between. CDR3 DNA sequence: TGTGCCAGCTCACCTACGGGGTCCAAGGGATCACCCCTCCACTTT. Its protein product is CASSPTGSKGSPLHF. The full variable domain, in which reference TRBV18 and TRBJ1-6 provide the parts outside the CDR3, is NAGVMQNPRHLVRRRGQEARLRCSPMKGHSHVYWYRQLPEEGLKFMVYLQKENIIDESGMPKERFSAEFPKEGPSILRIQQVVRGDSAAYFCASSPTGSKGSPLHFGNGTRLTVT.

This rearrangement joins TRBV3-1 (or the pseudogene TRBV3-2) to TRBJ1-1; D unclear. Trimming removed 2 bases at V and 4 bases at J, with 8 bases between. The CDR3 spans 13 residues. CDR1 and CDR2 from the germline V gene are LGHDT and YNNKEL (reference sequence). The CDR3 sequence: CASSQSSGTEAFF. The CDR3 DNA reads as TGTGCCAGCAGCCAAAGTTCGGGCACTGAAGCTTTCTTT.

The J gene is TRBJ1-2, the V gene TRBV18; TRBD1 is a possible D gene (6 bases). The germline CDR1 and CDR2 sequences are KGHSH and LQKENI. V dropped 5 bases and J dropped 0 bases, with 10 bases sitting between them. This CDR3 is built from 14 residues. CDR3 residues: CASSEDRANYGYTF. In DNA form, the CDR3 reads TGTGCCAGCTCAGAGGACAGAGCTAACTATGGCTACACCTTC.

The genes are TRBV5-1 and TRBJ1-1; D remains ambiguous. Looked up from germline, CDR1 is SGHRS and CDR2 is YFSETQ. Trimming removed 0 bases at V and 1 base at J, with 4 bases between. The CDR3 contains 13 residues. The CDR3 DNA follows: TGCGCCAGCAGCTTGGGGAGGAACACTGAAGCTTTCTTT. Residues: CASSLGRNTEAFF.

The chain uses TRBV30 and TRBJ2-2; 9 nucleotides match TRBD2. Germline CDR1 GTSNPN, CDR2 SVGIG (reference sequence). This CDR3 region has 16 residues. V gave up 2 bases and J gave up 4 bases; unmatched junction bases: 8. The CDR3 sequence: CAWSLAGGPVTGELFF. In DNA, the CDR3 is TGTGCCTGGAGTTTGGCGGGAGGGCCAGTCACCGGGGAGCTGTTTTTT. Using reference TRBV30 and TRBJ2-2 for the parts outside the CDR3, the full variable domain is SQTIHQWPATLVQPVGSPLSLECTVEGTSNPNLYWYRQAAGRGLQLLFYSVGIGQISSEVPQNLSASRPQDRQFILSSKKLLLSDSGFYLCAWSLAGGPVTGELFFGEGSRLTVL.

V is TRBV5-1 and J is TRBJ2-2; 8 bases are a match to TRBD2. The V gene's germline CDR1 is SGHRS and CDR2 YFSETQ. This CDR3 has 15 residues. J was trimmed by 6 bases and V by 5 bases; bases with no gene match: 9. This CDR3 is CASSLTAGEAGELFF. The CDR3 region has the DNA TGCGCCAGCAGTTTAACAGCGGGAGAGGCCGGGGAGCTGTTTTTT.

The chain employs TRBV5-6 and TRBJ2-3; perhaps TRBD2 as D (6 bases). Trimming shortened V by 0 bases and J by 1 base, and 9 bases separated the two germline ends. This CDR3 region has 15 residues. The germline V gene encodes CDR1 SGHDT and CDR2 YYEEEE. The CDR3: CASSLGGVGTDTQYF. The CDR3 DNA follows: TGTGCCAGCAGCTTGGGCGGGGTAGGCACAGATACGCAGTATTTT.

The chain links TRBV30 to TRBJ1-2, with no clear D. The CDR3 covers 14 residues. The V gene's germline CDR1 is GTSNPN and CDR2 SVGIG (reference sequence). Trimming took off 0 bases at V and 3 bases at J, with 11 bases between the two ends. The CDR3 DNA reads as TGTGCCTGGAGTGTACACGGGTCACACTATGGCTACACCTTC. Its protein is CAWSVHGSHYGYTF.

The V call is TRBV6-6, the J call TRBJ1-1; 7 positions agree with TRBD1. CDR1 and CDR2 from the germline V gene are MNHNY and SVGAGI (reference sequence). After removal of 4 bases from V and 4 bases from J, the junction contained 6 bases not matched to a gene. This CDR3 has 14 amino acids. The CDR3 loop is CASSLDRERTEAFF. The CDR3 DNA reads as TGTGCCAGCAGTTTAGACAGGGAACGCACTGAAGCTTTCTTT.

The chain uses TRBV13 and TRBJ2-2; 7 bases are a match to TRBD1. This CDR3 has 16 residues. After removal of 0 bases from V and 7 bases from J, the junction contained 8 bases not matched to a gene. Per germline, CDR1 PRHDT and CDR2 FYEKMQ (reference sequence). CDR3 DNA sequence: TGTGCCAGCAGCTTAGGGACAGGGAGAGGAATCGGGGAGCTGTTTTTT. Translated, it gives CASSLGTGRGIGELFF.

The chain uses TRBV6-5 and TRBJ2-3; 11 positions agree with TRBD2. The junction had 6 bases not matched to a gene; V was cut back by 2 bases and J by 5 bases. The CDR3 extends over 16 amino acids. Germline loops: CDR1 MNHEY, CDR2 SVGAGI. The DNA for the CDR3 is TGTGCCAGCAGTTACCTAGCGGGGGGCTTCGAAGATACGCAGTATTTT. Encoded protein: CASSYLAGGFEDTQYF.

The chain combines TRBV18 with TRBJ1-1; 9 bases match TRBD1. This CDR3 is 14 amino acids long. V shed 4 bases and J 3 bases; nucleotides not matched to a gene: 3. Germline CDR1 and CDR2: KGHSH and LQKENI. CDR3 sequence: CASSHRDRDTEAFF. The CDR3 nucleotides read TGTGCCAGCTCACACCGGGACAGGGACACTGAAGCTTTCTTT.

The chain links TRBV28 to TRBJ2-7, with D uncertain. The CDR3 sequence is 12 residues long. Deletions cut 8 bases from V and 0 bases from J, with 8 bases between. Germline lookup yields CDR1 MDHEN and CDR2 SYDVKM. The CDR3 DNA sequence: TGTGCCAGCTGGCAGGACTCCTACGAGCAGTACTTC. Its translation is CASWQDSYEQYF.